The 20 T cell receptor beta chains listed next were all sequenced from one sample in a study of blood T cell repertoires in COVID-19 (dated by TCRdb to 2018 to 2021). Library method: the immunoSEQ multiplex PCR assay. The immuneACCESS repertoire file appears here via TCRdb, limited to in-frame rearrangements. These files lack a portion of the clones; in checked studies, under half of the deficit traces to unresolved V genes, and the cause of the others is not known. The sample includes around 84,000 clones, with around 83% observed a single time. Around 39% of the sample is held by the ten biggest clonotypes. The sequencing input was peripheral blood. Receptors originate from a man aged 80 or over with active or convalescent COVID-19.

The chain recombines TRBV7-9 with TRBJ2-6; the match to TRBD2 covers 7 bases. The CDR3 has 18 amino acids. Germline trimming cut 8 bases from V and 2 bases from J; bases unmatched to any gene: 15. Germline V gene lookup returns CDR1 SEHNR and CDR2 FQNEAQ (reference sequence). CDR3 bases: TGTGCCAGCGGAGAACCACCAGGGCGGGGGACTGGGGCCAACGTCCTGACTTTC. This encodes CASGEPPGRGTGANVLTF.

This clone occurred a few times. V gene TRBV9 combines with J gene TRBJ1-5, with D tentatively TRBD1 (5 bases). V was trimmed by 4 bases and J by 3 bases, leaving 11 bases between them. The CDR3 contains 14 residues. CDR1 SGDLS and CDR2 YYNGEE come from the germline V gene. DNA for the CDR3: TGTGCCAGCAGCACCGGGACTATCAATCAGCCCCAGCATTTT. It is translated as CASSTGTINQPQHF.

V and J are TRBV28 and TRBJ2-7; 12 bases align to TRBD2. The CDR3 consists of 15 residues. Germline CDR1 reads MDHEN; CDR2 reads SYDVKM. J lost 3 bases, V lost 3 bases, and 3 bases had no gene match. CDR3 bases: TGTGCCAGCAGTTTTGGACTAGCGGGAATCTACGAGCAGTACTTC. It codes for CASSFGLAGIYEQYF.

The chain is built from TRBV5-1 and TRBJ2-3, with TRBD2 matching over 14 bases. The CDR3 spans 19 residues. V was pared by 2 bases and J by 4 bases, with 12 bases of the junction left unmatched. Per the germline V gene, CDR1 is SGHRS and CDR2 is YFSETQ. CDR3 protein: CASSFAGTSGSGVPDTQYF. CDR3 DNA: TGCGCCAGCAGCTTCGCTGGGACTAGCGGGAGTGGGGTGCCAGATACGCAGTATTTT.

The chain couples TRBV5-6 to TRBJ2-7; 9 bases fit TRBD1. There are 14 residues in the CDR3. From germline, CDR1 is SGHDT and CDR2 YYEEEE. V trimming: 0 bases; J trimming: 6 bases; junction bases outside the gene matches: 4. The CDR3 protein is CASSLEDRGGEQYF. DNA of the CDR3: TGTGCCAGCAGCTTGGAGGACAGGGGAGGCGAGCAGTACTTC.

This sequence joins TRBV6-5 and TRBJ2-5; 10 bases align to TRBD2. This CDR3 comprises 15 residues. The V gene end was trimmed by 6 bases and the J gene end by 5 bases; junction bases not matched to a gene: 9. Germline CDR1 is MNHEY and CDR2 is SVGAGI. The CDR3 sequence: CASRKRAGGHETQYF. As DNA, the CDR3 is TGTGCCAGCAGAAAACGAGCGGGAGGGCACGAGACCCAGTACTTC.

This chain connects TRBV19 to TRBJ2-3; D gene ambiguous. The CDR3 has 13 amino acids. The germline V gene encodes CDR1 LNHDA and CDR2 SQIVND (reference sequence). Deletions cut 7 bases from V and 2 bases from J, with 10 bases between. The CDR3 is CASTSGTTDTQYF. Here the CDR3 DNA reads TGTGCCAGTACTTCAGGAACCACAGATACGCAGTATTTT.

This chain uses TRBV21-1 with TRBJ1-2. TRBV21-1 is a documented pseudogene. The length of the CDR3 is 16 residues. CDR3 sequence reads: CASSKNEESYNYGYTF. The CDR3 nucleotides read TGTGCCAGCAGCAAAAACGAGGAGTCTTATAACTATGGCTACACCTTC.

The V and J genes are TRBV10-3 and TRBJ2-7; a weak D match, TRBD2 (5 bases). Germline lookup yields CDR1 ENHRY and CDR2 SYGVKD. V was shortened by 2 bases and J by 5 bases, with 13 bases between the two germline ends. This CDR3 has 14 amino acids. The CDR3 loop reads CAISEGEGRNEQYF. The CDR3 coding sequence is TGTGCCATCAGTGAGGGGGAAGGGAGAAACGAGCAGTACTTC.

This clone was seen once. The genes are TRBV5-4 and TRBJ2-7; 8 bases are a match to TRBD1. CDR3 length: 14 amino acids. After removal of 1 base from V and 5 bases from J, the junction contained 5 bases not matched to a gene. CDR1 and CDR2 (germline): SGHNT, YYREEE (reference sequence). The CDR3 loop is CASSLRTGTNEQYF. CDR3 bases: TGTGCCAGCAGCTTGAGGACAGGGACCAACGAGCAGTACTTC.

This chain links TRBV7-8 with TRBJ2-5; 10 bases agree with TRBD2. The CDR3 runs to 17 residues. V gave up 1 base and J gave up 1 base; unmatched junction bases: 6. Germline assignment: CDR1 SGHVS and CDR2 FQNEAQ. In DNA form, the CDR3 reads TGTGCCAGCAGCTTAGGGTCAAGCGGGGGGGTCCAAGAGACCCAGTACTTC. Translated: CASSLGSSGGVQETQYF.

The chain combines TRBV11-2 with TRBJ1-1, with D perhaps matching TRBD1 (5 bases). The V and J ends lost 2 bases and 5 bases respectively, with 12 bases between them. Germline CDR1 is SGHAT and CDR2 is FQNNGV. This CDR3 has 14 residues. CDR3 region: CASSLKSGWTEAFF. CDR3 DNA sequence: TGTGCCAGCAGCTTAAAGTCAGGGTGGACTGAAGCTTTCTTT. Full variable domain (rest looked up from reference TRBV11-2 and TRBJ1-1): EAGVAQSPRYKIIEKRQSVAFWCNPISGHATLYWYQQILGQGPKLLIQFQNNGVVDDSQLPKDRFSAERLKGVDSTLKIQPAKLEDSAVYLCASSLKSGWTEAFFGQGTRLTVV.

This chain uses TRBV27 with TRBJ2-5; D possibly corresponds to TRBD1 (7 bases). V dropped 7 bases and J dropped 5 bases, with 26 bases sitting between them. The CDR3 totals 17 residues. The germline CDR1 and CDR2 sequences are MNHEY and SMNVEV (reference sequence). The CDR3 spells CASILAERGPFIETQYF. The CDR3 DNA reads TGTGCCAGCATCTTAGCGGAGAGGGGGCCGTTTATTGAGACCCAGTACTTC.

The chain combines TRBV6-2 or TRBV6-3 with TRBJ2-7; a possible D gene is TRBD1 (6 bases). The CDR3 is 12 amino acids. The ends were cut back, 5 bases at V and 3 bases at J, with 8 bases in the middle. The germline V gene has CDR1 MNHEY and CDR2 SVGEGT. The CDR3 DNA is TGTGCCAGCAGTCCCAGGGGCTACGAGCAGTACTTC. Translated, it gives CASSPRGYEQYF.

This chain's CDR3 is CASSLRIGATFF. CDR3 in DNA: TGTGCCAGCAGTTTGAGGATTGGGGCAACTTTCTTT. This chain links TRBV12-3 or TRBV12-4 with TRBJ1-1; the D gene is possibly TRBD1 (5 bases). Trimming pared 3 bases from V and 12 bases from J, leaving 14 bases between. The CDR3 length is 12 residues.

The chain joins TRBV6-2 or TRBV6-3 to TRBJ2-2, with 7 positions matching TRBD2. The CDR3 is 17 residues long. Germline loops: CDR1 MNHEY, CDR2 SVGEGT. J gave up 5 bases and V 6 bases, and 15 bases lay outside the gene matches. CDR3 loop: CASSPALAGDGTGELFF. The CDR3, as DNA: TGTGCCAGCAGCCCTGCTCTGGCGGGAGACGGTACCGGGGAGCTGTTTTTT.

This clone has just a few counts. The chain employs TRBV11-2 and TRBJ2-7; 9 positions match TRBD1. Germline-derived CDR1 and CDR2 are SGHAT and FQNNGV. J lost 2 bases, V lost 4 bases, and 6 bases had no gene match. The CDR3 sequence is 15 residues long. The CDR3 protein is CASSSYRGLAYEQYF. CDR3 DNA: TGTGCCAGCAGCTCATACAGGGGGCTGGCCTACGAGCAGTACTTC.

The CDR3 region is CASSFGTQTYEQYF. CDR3 DNA: TGTGCCAGCAGCTTTGGGACACAAACCTACGAGCAGTACTTC. The chain combines TRBV9 with TRBJ2-7, with D tentatively TRBD1 (6 bases). The CDR3 has 14 amino acids. CDR1 is SGDLS, CDR2 YYNGEE, per germline. Trimming removed 4 bases from V and 2 bases from J, with 13 bases in between.

The gene calls are TRBV4-2 and TRBJ2-5; TRBD2 aligns across 9 bases. Trimming took 1 base from V and 5 from J; bases not matched to a gene: 8. CDR1 is LGHNA and CDR2 is YNFKEQ in the germline V gene. This CDR3 comprises 16 residues. CDR3 coding DNA: TGTGCCAGCAGCCAAGGGGCCAGCGGGAGGATGGAGACCCAGTACTTC. Protein sequence: CASSQGASGRMETQYF.

This clone was counted only a few times. The gene calls are TRBV30 and TRBJ1-6; TRBD1 matches 12 bases. In germline, CDR1 is GTSNPN, CDR2 SVGIG (reference sequence). CDR3 length: 18 amino acids. V lost 1 base to trimming and J lost 9 bases; unmatched junction nucleotides: 13. The chain's CDR3 is CAWSASRLGQGAGSPLHF. The CDR3 coding sequence is TGTGCCTGGAGTGCTTCGCGACTGGGACAGGGGGCAGGTTCACCCCTCCACTTT.